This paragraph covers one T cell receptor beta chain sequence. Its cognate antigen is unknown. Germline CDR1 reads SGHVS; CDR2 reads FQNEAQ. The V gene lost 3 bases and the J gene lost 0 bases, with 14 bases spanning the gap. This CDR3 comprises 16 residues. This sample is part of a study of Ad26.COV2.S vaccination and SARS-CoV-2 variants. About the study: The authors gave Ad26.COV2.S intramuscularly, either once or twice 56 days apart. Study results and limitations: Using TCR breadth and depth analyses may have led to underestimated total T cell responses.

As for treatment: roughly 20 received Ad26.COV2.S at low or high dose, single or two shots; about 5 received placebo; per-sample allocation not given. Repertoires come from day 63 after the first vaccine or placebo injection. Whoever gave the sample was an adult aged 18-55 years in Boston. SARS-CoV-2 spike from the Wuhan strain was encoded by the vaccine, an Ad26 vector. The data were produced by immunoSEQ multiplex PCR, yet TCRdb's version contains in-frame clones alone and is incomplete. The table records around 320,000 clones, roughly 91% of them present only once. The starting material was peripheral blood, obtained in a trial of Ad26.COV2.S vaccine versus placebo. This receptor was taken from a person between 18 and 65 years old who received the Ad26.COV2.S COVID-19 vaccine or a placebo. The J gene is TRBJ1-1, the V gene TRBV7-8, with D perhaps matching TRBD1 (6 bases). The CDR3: CASSFQQGRLNTEAFF. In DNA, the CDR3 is TGTGCCAGCAGCTTCCAGCAGGGGAGGTTGAACACTGAAGCTTTCTTT.